The 30 T cell receptor beta chains presented below share a single source sample, sequenced in a study of T cells after yellow fever vaccination (dated by TCRdb to about 2019). In the paper's terms, the treatment or condition label means: live attenuated yellow fever vaccine strain. The library was made by 5' RACE. TCRdb lists the instrument as Illumina NovaSeq 6000. The public reads were reprocessed in TCRdb via fastp at Q25 and MiXCR, keeping in-frame beta chains. One record per CDR3 amino acid sequence lists the most common genes and DNA. Present in this sample are about 220,000 distinct CDR3 sequences, approximately 3.3% of which were seen just once. Around 3% of the sample belongs to the ten largest clones. The specimen comprised CD4+ T cells sorted from PBMCs, sampled 10 days after the yellow fever booster vaccination. The receptors stem from a man between 18 and 29 years old who received the YFV17D yellow fever vaccine.

This clonotype was counted many times. The chain combines TRBV6-2 or TRBV6-3 with TRBJ1-5; D is unresolved. V lost 2 bases and J lost 1, with 3 bases in between. This CDR3 region has 13 residues. Per the germline V gene, CDR1 is MNHEY and CDR2 is SVGEGT. The CDR3 sequence: CASSYDSNQPQHF. The CDR3 DNA reads as TGTGCCAGCAGTTACGACAGCAATCAGCCCCAGCATTTT.

This clonotype was seen more than once but under ten times. This chain uses TRBV19 with TRBJ1-1, with 7 nucleotides matching TRBD1. V shed 7 bases and J 3 bases; nucleotides not matched to a gene: 8. The germline CDR1 and CDR2 sequences are LNHDA and SQIVND (reference sequence). This CDR3 spans 14 amino acids. The CDR3 DNA is TGTGCCAGTAACCTCGGGACAGCCTACACTGAAGCTTTCTTT. Its protein product is CASNLGTAYTEAFF.

This clonotype has at least ten counts. V is TRBV3-1 and J is TRBJ2-5, with D possibly matching TRBD2 (6 bases). The CDR3 is 13 residues long. Germline V gene data show CDR1 as LGHDT and CDR2 as YNNKEL (reference sequence). Trimming left V 3 bases short and J 5 bases short, with 10 bases between. The CDR3 DNA reads as TGTGCCAGCAGCCAGGGGAGGCGGGAGACCCAGTACTTC. This encodes CASSQGRRETQYF.

This clonotype was detected ten times or more. The V gene is TRBV12-3 or TRBV12-4, the J gene TRBJ1-2, with D hard to call. The CDR3 extends over 13 amino acids. V gave up 5 bases and J gave up 7 bases, with 14 bases separating them. Here the CDR3 reads CASSGVQAAGYTF. The CDR3 nucleotides are TGTGCCAGCAGTGGGGTCCAGGCAGCTGGCTACACCTTC.

This clonotype was counted many times. The CDR3 loop is CASSEQIHEQYF. The DNA for the CDR3 is TGTGCCAGCAGTGAACAGATCCACGAGCAGTACTTC. This sequence joins TRBV2 and TRBJ2-7; D is undetermined. Trimming removed 2 bases at V and 5 bases at J, with 7 bases between. The CDR3 is 12 amino acids. CDR1 SNHLY and CDR2 FYNNEI come from the germline V gene.

This clonotype was seen many times. The V and J genes are TRBV7-9 and TRBJ2-2, with D unresolved. CDR1 and CDR2 from the germline V gene are SEHNR and FQNEAQ (reference sequence). The CDR3 is 15 amino acids. V was trimmed by 5 bases and J by 1 base, leaving 11 bases between them. CDR3 nucleotides: TGTGCCAGCAGCCCGACGGGCCGGAACACCGGGGAGCTGTTTTTT. It encodes CASSPTGRNTGELFF.

This clonotype was seen repeatedly, ten times or more. CDR3 amino acids: CASSGGQNYEQYF. CDR3 coding DNA: TGTGCCAGCAGTGGGGGACAGAACTACGAGCAGTACTTC. The gene calls are TRBV28 and TRBJ2-7; 7 bases line up with TRBD1. Trimming at V came to 5 bases and at J to 3 bases, leaving 4 bases not matched to a gene. This CDR3 contains 13 residues. The germline V gene encodes CDR1 MDHEN and CDR2 SYDVKM.

This clonotype was counted ten times or more. The chain employs TRBV7-2 and TRBJ1-1; D ambiguous. The CDR3 is 15 amino acids. The V end was cut by 2 bases, the J end by 0 bases, with 10 bases between. Germline values: CDR1 SGHTA, CDR2 FQGNSA. The CDR3 region is CASSLRAGMNTEAFF. The CDR3 coding sequence is TGTGCCAGCAGCTTAAGGGCAGGAATGAACACTGAAGCTTTCTTT.

The V call is TRBV6-2 or TRBV6-3, the J call TRBJ1-5; D ambiguous. CDR3 size: 14 residues. Germline-derived CDR1 and CDR2 are MNHEY and SVGEGT. V lost 6 bases and J 7 bases, leaving 16 bases between the germline ends. The CDR3 sequence: CASRPQTILQPQHF. CDR3 DNA: TGTGCCAGCAGACCTCAAACCATCCTGCAGCCCCAGCATTTT.

This clonotype has a count of ten or more. The gene calls are TRBV5-1 and TRBJ1-1, with 8 bases lining up with TRBD1. Germline V gene data show CDR1 as SGHRS and CDR2 as YFSETQ. The CDR3 runs 15 residues. After removal of 0 bases from V and 3 bases from J, the junction contained 4 bases not matched to a gene. Here the CDR3 DNA reads TGCGCCAGCAGCTTGGCTACAGGGGGGTACACTGAAGCTTTCTTT. Its protein product is CASSLATGGYTEAFF.

This clonotype was counted at least ten times. V and J are TRBV5-1 and TRBJ2-2; D is possibly TRBD1 (5 bases). The CDR3 sequence is 15 residues long. CDR1 is SGHRS, CDR2 YFSETQ, per germline. The V and J ends lost 0 bases and 6 bases respectively, with 12 bases between them. The CDR3 protein is CASSLAGFNAGELFF. DNA for the CDR3: TGCGCCAGCAGCTTGGCAGGGTTCAACGCCGGGGAGCTGTTTTTT.

This clonotype has more than one count but fewer than ten. This chain uses TRBV18 with TRBJ1-1; 7 nucleotides match TRBD1. V lost 4 bases to trimming and J lost 11 bases; unmatched junction nucleotides: 7. CDR3 length equals 12 residues. The V gene's germline CDR1 is KGHSH and CDR2 LQKENI. CDR3 sequence (DNA): TGTGCCAGCTCACTACGACAGGGCAGGGCTTTCTTT. Its protein product is CASSLRQGRAFF. The variable domain in full, completed from reference TRBV18 and TRBJ1-1, reads NAGVMQNPRHLVRRRGQEARLRCSPMKGHSHVYWYRQLPEEGLKFMVYLQKENIIDESGMPKERFSAEFPKEGPSILRIQQVVRGDSAAYFCASSLRQGRAFFGQGTRLTVV.

The CDR3 sequence is CSARPGYDEQYF. The DNA for the CDR3 is TGCAGTGCTAGACCAGGGTATGACGAGCAGTACTTC. V usage is TRBV20-1 and J usage is TRBJ2-7, with D perhaps TRBD1 (5 bases). The germline V gene has CDR1 DFQATT and CDR2 SNEGSKA (reference sequence). Trimming removed 2 bases from V and 5 bases from J, with 10 bases in between. The CDR3 is made up of 12 amino acids.

This clonotype was observed at least ten times. This chain joins TRBV7-2 and TRBJ2-1; no clear D. CDR3 length: 13 amino acids. The V gene lost 4 bases and the J gene lost 3 bases, with 7 bases spanning the gap. Germline lookup yields CDR1 SGHTA and CDR2 FQGNSA. CDR3 in DNA: TGTGCCAGCAGCTCGGACGGCTACAATGAGCAGTTCTTC. Its protein is CASSSDGYNEQFF.

This clonotype was seen at least ten times. The V and J genes are TRBV6-5 and TRBJ2-5; possibly TRBD1 for D (5 bases). Between the trimmed V and J ends, which lost 6 bases and 4 bases, there was a span of 12 bases. This CDR3 region has 13 residues. Germline lookup yields CDR1 MNHEY and CDR2 SVGAGI. As DNA, the CDR3 is TGTGCCAGCAGCCTCAGGGCCCGAGAGACCCAGTACTTC. This translates into CASSLRARETQYF.

In its sample, this clonotype was seen many times. The chain recombines TRBV6-1 with TRBJ1-1, with no clear D. CDR1 is MNHNS and CDR2 is SASEGT in the germline V gene. This CDR3 is 15 amino acids long. V lost 2 bases and J lost 3, with 13 bases in between. CDR3: CASSERILRDTEAFF. The CDR3, as DNA: TGTGCCAGCAGTGAACGTATCCTTAGGGACACTGAAGCTTTCTTT.

V usage is TRBV12-3 or TRBV12-4 and J usage is TRBJ1-2, with D unresolved. CDR3 size: 12 residues. Trimming shortened V by 3 bases and J by 4 bases, and 6 bases separated the two germline ends. The CDR3 coding sequence is TGTGCCAGCAGTTTGCGGGTCTATGGCTACACCTTC. As protein: CASSLRVYGYTF.

There are a few counts of this clonotype. The CDR3 DNA reads TGTGCCAGCAGACCCCAGGACGGGAAAAACATTCAGTACTTC. It translates to CASRPQDGKNIQYF. This chain links TRBV6-2 or TRBV6-3 with TRBJ2-4; D unclear. In germline, CDR1 is MNHEY, CDR2 SVGEGT. The CDR3 has 14 residues. The V end was cut by 6 bases, the J end by 4 bases, with 13 bases between.

The chain couples TRBV7-7 to TRBJ2-7, with 7 nucleotides matching TRBD2. Germline loops: CDR1 SSHAT, CDR2 FNYEAQ (reference sequence). Trimming removed 11 bases from V and 5 bases from J; junction bases left unmatched: 3. The CDR3 contains 10 residues. Here the CDR3 reads CAGRGDEQYF. CDR3 nucleotide sequence: TGTGCCGGACGGGGGGACGAGCAGTACTTC. Complete variable domain (other parts from reference TRBV7-7 and TRBJ2-7): GAGVSQSPRYKVTKRGQDVTLRCDPISSHATLYWYQQALGQGPEFLTYFNYEAQPDKSGLPSDRFSAERPEGSISTLTIQRTEQRDSAMYRCAGRGDEQYFGPGTRLTVT.

At least ten counts were recorded for this clonotype. CDR3 sequence: CASSPGGGRANVLTF. CDR3 coding DNA: TGTGCCAGCAGTCCTGGGGGCGGCAGGGCCAACGTCCTGACTTTC. This chain joins TRBV6-5 and TRBJ2-6, with a weak D call TRBD1 (6 bases). Germline CDR1 MNHEY, CDR2 SVGAGI. The V end was cut by 5 bases, the J end by 5 bases, with 13 bases between. This CDR3 region has 15 residues.

In its sample, this clonotype was seen many times. Here the CDR3 reads CASSQGQGEKLFF. The CDR3 DNA sequence: TGCGCCAGCAGCCAAGGACAGGGTGAAAAACTGTTTTTT. The chain uses TRBV4-3 and TRBJ1-4; 7 positions agree with TRBD1. The V gene's germline CDR1 is LGHNA and CDR2 YSLEER. CDR3 length equals 13 residues. The trim removed 1 base at V and 7 bases at J, leaving 0 bases unmatched.

This clonotype was observed a few times. CDR3 sequence: CASSPQETQDTEAFF. The CDR3 coding sequence is TGTGCCAGCTCACCTCAAGAGACACAAGACACTGAAGCTTTCTTT. This chain links TRBV18 with TRBJ1-1; D not certain. Trimming took 3 bases from V and 3 from J, leaving 14 bases between them. Germline V gene lookup returns CDR1 KGHSH and CDR2 LQKENI. The CDR3 contains 15 residues.

Ten or more counts support this clonotype. This chain uses TRBV9 with TRBJ2-1; D is tentatively TRBD1 or TRBD2 (5 bases each). Germline-derived CDR1 and CDR2 are SGDLS and YYNGEE. V was shortened by 0 bases and J by 0 bases, with 10 bases between the two germline ends. The CDR3 consists of 16 residues. CDR3 sequence (DNA): TGTGCCAGCAGCGTAGTGGCAGGGAGCTCCTACAATGAGCAGTTCTTC. Its translation: CASSVVAGSSYNEQFF.

J is TRBJ2-5 and V is TRBV5-1, with D uncertain. From germline, CDR1 is SGHRS and CDR2 YFSETQ. V lost 4 bases to trimming and J lost 3 bases, with 16 bases between them. This CDR3 is 15 amino acids long. DNA for the CDR3: TGCGCCAGCAGCAGGGATGGGGTGCAGGAAGAGACCCAGTACTTC. Protein: CASSRDGVQEETQYF.

Ten or more counts support this clonotype. The rearrangement uses TRBV20-1 and TRBJ2-5; TRBD2 aligns across 7 bases. The V and J ends lost 6 bases and 2 bases, in that order; junction bases with no gene match: 12. The CDR3 length is 15 residues. Germline V CDR1 and CDR2: DFQATT, SNEGSKA (reference sequence). CDR3 sequence reads: CSAGGGATFQETQYF. The CDR3 DNA is TGCAGTGCGGGCGGGGGTGCGACCTTTCAAGAGACCCAGTACTTC.

V and J are TRBV7-6 and TRBJ2-5; 7 bases line up with TRBD2. Trimming cost V 6 bases and J 2 bases; bases outside gene matches: 9. Germline V gene sequence: CDR1 SGHVS, CDR2 FNYEAQ. CDR3 length: 15 residues. The CDR3 spells CASSLFSSGQETQYF. The CDR3 DNA is TGTGCCAGCAGTCTTTTTTCTAGCGGACAAGAGACCCAGTACTTC.

This chain joins TRBV6-6 and TRBJ2-3; 9 bases agree with TRBD2. Germline V gene sequence: CDR1 MNHNY, CDR2 SVGAGI (reference sequence). J was trimmed by 3 bases and V by 2 bases; bases with no gene match: 3. CDR3 size: 15 residues. The DNA for the CDR3 is TGTGCCAGCAGTTACGCTAGCGGGGAAACAGATACGCAGTATTTT. This translates into CASSYASGETDTQYF.

This clonotype appeared many times. This chain connects TRBV6-1 to TRBJ2-4, with D possibly matching TRBD1 (5 bases). Germline assignment: CDR1 MNHNS and CDR2 SASEGT. Trimming removed 3 bases from V and 11 bases from J, with 14 bases in between. The CDR3 extends over 13 amino acids. CDR3 DNA: TGTGCCAGCAGTGACCAAGACAGTACAGTTCAGTACTTC. Its translation: CASSDQDSTVQYF.

This clonotype was seen at least ten times. The chain couples TRBV24-1 to TRBJ2-7; a weak D match, TRBD1 (6 bases). The CDR3 is 17 amino acids. Per germline, CDR1 KGHDR and CDR2 SFDVKD. V dropped 0 bases and J dropped 3 bases, with 17 bases sitting between them. CDR3 sequence (DNA): TGTGCCACCAGTGATTTGTCTGAGAACAGGGACGGCTACGAGCAGTACGTC. This gives the protein CATSDLSENRDGYEQYV.

This clonotype occurred many times. Written as DNA, the CDR3 is TGTGCCAGCAGTTTAGAGGGAAGGGGCTATGGCTACACCTTC. It codes for CASSLEGRGYGYTF. The chain joins TRBV27 to TRBJ1-2; weak D call: TRBD1 (5 bases). Per germline, CDR1 MNHEY and CDR2 SMNVEV (reference sequence). V lost 2 bases and J 4 bases, leaving 11 bases between the germline ends. The CDR3 sequence is 14 residues long.